The 25 T cell receptor beta chains listed next were all sequenced from one sample in a study of blood T cell repertoires in COVID-19. TCRdb keeps only in-frame clones here, not all; method: immunoSEQ multiplex PCR. This table has fewer than 40,000 clones, over 80% appearing once. Sequenced sample: peripheral blood. These receptors were taken from a human donor with active COVID-19. The donor label of this sample is uncertain.

The chain links TRBV6-1 to TRBJ2-1; TRBD1 is a possible D gene (7 bases). The CDR3 consists of 17 residues. The germline gives CDR1 MNHNS, CDR2 SASEGT. The V gene lost 0 bases and the J gene lost 10 bases, with 22 bases spanning the gap. CDR3 protein: CASSEASGGRGVWEQFF. The CDR3 bases are TGTGCCAGCAGTGAAGCGTCCGGGGGCAGGGGGGTATGGGAGCAGTTCTTC.

The chain combines TRBV27 with TRBJ2-1; TRBD2 might be the D (5 bases). V lost 0 bases to trimming and J lost 8 bases, with 11 bases between them. CDR3 length equals 14 residues. Germline V gene data show CDR1 as MNHEY and CDR2 as SMNVEV (reference sequence). CDR3 sequence (DNA): TGTGCCAGCAGTTTATCGGCTAGCATCGATGAGCAGTTCTTC. It codes for CASSLSASIDEQFF.

The chain links TRBV27 to TRBJ2-7, with 8 bases identical to TRBD1. V was pared by 5 bases and J by 5 bases, with 8 bases of the junction left unmatched. The CDR3 is 14 residues long. In germline, CDR1 is MNHEY, CDR2 SMNVEV (reference sequence). The CDR3 DNA reads TGTGCCAGCAGTAAGCAGGGGGCGTTCAACGAGCAGTACTTC. Its protein is CASSKQGAFNEQYF.

This CDR3 is CASSLQGLGNQPQHF. The CDR3 region has the DNA TGTGCCAGCAGCCTTCAGGGTTTAGGCAATCAGCCCCAGCATTTT. This chain joins TRBV27 and TRBJ1-5; maybe TRBD1 (5 bases). The CDR3 is 15 residues long. The germline V and J ends were trimmed by 6 bases and 2 bases, with 14 bases remaining between them. Germline CDR1 reads MNHEY; CDR2 reads SMNVEV (reference sequence).

The V and J genes are TRBV10-3 and TRBJ1-3; D ambiguous. In germline, CDR1 is ENHRY, CDR2 SYGVKD. The CDR3 contains 16 residues. Trimming took 5 bases from V and 4 from J, leaving 18 bases between them. The CDR3 region has the DNA TGTGCCATCAGTCCCGAAATTGACCCGGGGGGAAACACCATATATTTT. Encoded protein: CAISPEIDPGGNTIYF.

This chain connects TRBV28 to TRBJ2-3, with 11 nucleotides matching TRBD1. This CDR3 is built from 17 residues. The trim removed 4 bases at V and 1 base at J, leaving 7 bases unmatched. Looked up from germline, CDR1 is MDHEN and CDR2 is SYDVKM. CDR3 DNA sequence: TGTGCCAGCAGTTCTCCCCGGACAGGGGGCCGCACAGATACGCAGTATTTT. Encoded protein: CASSSPRTGGRTDTQYF.

The chain combines TRBV7-8 with TRBJ2-5, with 7 bases matching TRBD2. Trimming cost V 3 bases and J 1 base; bases outside gene matches: 8. This CDR3 is built from 16 residues. Germline values: CDR1 SGHVS, CDR2 FQNEAQ. CDR3 nucleotide sequence: TGTGCCAGCAGCTTTGGGGGGGGATCCGTCCAAGAGACCCAGTACTTC. This gives the protein CASSFGGGSVQETQYF.

Details on this clone: A read error may produce the germline difference seen at one junction end. The V gene is TRBV5-1, the J gene TRBJ2-2, with D unresolved. Germline lookup yields CDR1 SGHRS and CDR2 YFSETQ. This CDR3 is built from 14 residues. CDR3: CASTSAEITEELFF. DNA of the CDR3: TGCGCCAGCACATCGGCGGAAATCACCGAGGAGCTGTTTTTT.

The rearrangement joins TRBV6-5 to TRBJ2-3, with 10 nucleotides matching TRBD2. Germline values: CDR1 MNHEY, CDR2 SVGAGI. V was clipped by 7 bases and J by 4 bases; unmatched bases: 8. The CDR3 contains 15 residues. The CDR3 loop reads CASKSGRGRADTQYF. CDR3 DNA: TGTGCCAGCAAAAGCGGGAGGGGAAGGGCAGATACGCAGTATTTT.

The CDR3 DNA follows: TGTGCCACCAGGGACAGAGGGCGACAAGAGACCCAGTACTTC. This translates into CATRDRGRQETQYF. The rearrangement joins TRBV19 to TRBJ2-5; TRBD1 matches 7 bases. With V trimmed by 10 bases and J by 2 bases, 10 bases remained unmatched. Germline V CDR1 and CDR2: LNHDA, SQIVND (reference sequence). The CDR3 is made up of 14 amino acids.

This chain links TRBV7-9 with TRBJ2-1, with a possible D match to TRBD1 (7 bases). Germline V gives CDR1 SEHNR, CDR2 FQNEAQ (reference sequence). V was shortened by 0 bases and J by 8 bases, with 17 bases between the two germline ends. The CDR3 is 16 amino acids. The CDR3, as DNA: TGTGCCAGCAGCTTAGCTTTTTGGAGGGGGCGGGATGAGCAGTTCTTC. It encodes CASSLAFWRGRDEQFF.

The chain links TRBV12-5 to TRBJ1-6, with D maybe TRBD1 (5 bases). V was shortened by 0 bases and J by 3 bases, with 12 bases between the two germline ends. The length of the CDR3 is 17 residues. Germline CDR1 reads LGHNT; CDR2 reads FRNRAP. The CDR3 loop is CASGLVRGGFYNSPLHF. The CDR3 DNA is TGTGCTAGTGGTTTGGTAAGGGGAGGTTTCTATAATTCACCCCTCCACTTT.

This clone was picked up a small number of times. The J gene is TRBJ2-2, the V gene TRBV7-9; 12 nucleotides align to TRBD2. Germline values: CDR1 SEHNR, CDR2 FQNEAQ (reference sequence). The CDR3 spans 16 residues. V shed 5 bases and J 4 bases; nucleotides not matched to a gene: 5. Here the CDR3 reads CASSRGLAGPTGELFF. CDR3 nucleotides: TGTGCCAGCAGCCGCGGACTAGCGGGGCCCACCGGGGAGCTGTTTTTT.

V usage is TRBV6-6 and J usage is TRBJ2-5; perhaps TRBD2 as D (5 bases). CDR1 is MNHNY, CDR2 SVGAGI, per germline (reference sequence). The CDR3 is 14 residues long. The germline V and J ends were trimmed by 2 bases and 4 bases, with 11 bases remaining between them. DNA of the CDR3: TGTGCCAGCAGTTACGAGACGGGGAGAGAGACCCAGTACTTC. This gives the protein CASSYETGRETQYF.

This clone occurred a few times. This chain links TRBV12-5 with TRBJ2-1; TRBD2 aligns across 9 bases. The CDR3 extends over 17 amino acids. Germline CDR1 is LGHNT and CDR2 is FRNRAP. The V gene end was trimmed by 0 bases and the J gene end by 7 bases; junction bases not matched to a gene: 10. The CDR3 protein is CASGLVRAGGPLNEQFF. CDR3 sequence (DNA): TGTGCTAGTGGTTTGGTACGGGCGGGAGGGCCCTTGAATGAGCAGTTCTTC.

J is TRBJ2-7 and V is TRBV29-1; TRBD2 matches 8 bases. V lost 7 bases to trimming and J lost 7 bases; unmatched junction nucleotides: 15. The length of the CDR3 is 14 residues. Germline V gene sequence: CDR1 SQVTM, CDR2 ANQGSEA. The CDR3 DNA follows: TGCAGCGCTTGGTCGGGGGGGGTTACGGAGGAGCAGTACTTC. Translation gives CSAWSGGVTEEQYF.

This CDR3 is CASSKGAGGQAQYF. The CDR3 nucleotides read TGTGCCAGCAGCAAAGGAGCGGGGGGGCAGGCGCAGTATTTT. The chain is built from TRBV21-1 and TRBJ2-3; the table's D call, TRBD2, has no DNA check behind it. TRBV21-1 is reported as a pseudogene. The CDR3 covers 14 residues.

The V call is TRBV7-2, the J call TRBJ1-6; D remains unclear. Deletions cut 2 bases from V and 12 bases from J, with 8 bases between. Germline-derived CDR1 and CDR2 are SGHTA and FQGNSA. The CDR3 loop spans 12 amino acids. The CDR3 is CASSLSPGPLHF. The CDR3 DNA follows: TGTGCCAGCAGCTTATCTCCGGGACCCCTCCACTTT.

This sequence joins TRBV2 and TRBJ2-3; the match to TRBD2 covers 8 bases. CDR1 is SNHLY and CDR2 is FYNNEI in the germline V gene. The CDR3 length is 14 residues. Trimming removed 8 bases from V and 6 bases from J; junction bases left unmatched: 10. The DNA of the CDR3 is TGTGCCAGCCCACAGGGACTAGTTAGGGATACGCAGTATTTT. The encoded protein is CASPQGLVRDTQYF.

The chain uses TRBV5-4 and TRBJ1-1, with D perhaps matching TRBD1 (5 bases). The CDR3 covers 15 residues. Germline lookup yields CDR1 SGHNT and CDR2 YYREEE (reference sequence). V was shortened by 0 bases and J by 1 base, with 10 bases between the two germline ends. CDR3 DNA sequence: TGTGCCAGCAGCTTGGCGGGGGTATCGAACACTGAAGCTTTCTTT. Amino acids: CASSLAGVSNTEAFF.

The chain joins TRBV29-1 to TRBJ2-2, with 7 bases lining up with TRBD2. This CDR3 contains 16 residues. J gave up 4 bases and V 4 bases, and 12 bases lay outside the gene matches. CDR1 is SQVTM and CDR2 is ANQGSEA in the germline V gene. For the CDR3, the DNA is TGCAGCGTTGTATTGGTCGGGACTACTGCCACCGGGGAGCTGTTTTTT. This sequence encodes CSVVLVGTTATGELFF.

This chain joins TRBV30 and TRBJ2-5; TRBD2 is a possible D gene (6 bases). The CDR3 totals 13 residues. Germline V gene lookup returns CDR1 GTSNPN and CDR2 SVGIG (reference sequence). With 4 bases removed from V and 3 bases from J, the gap between germline ends came to 12 bases. CDR3 in DNA: TGTGCCTGGAATCGGGGGTTCAAAGAGACCCAGTACTTC. This sequence encodes CAWNRGFKETQYF.

The chain carries TRBV19 and TRBJ1-1; 8 nucleotides match TRBD1. With V trimmed by 2 bases and J by 1 base, 9 bases remained unmatched. CDR1 and CDR2 from the germline V gene are LNHDA and SQIVND (reference sequence). The CDR3 is 17 residues long. CDR3 sequence reads: CASSISATGGSNTEAFF. The CDR3 DNA sequence: TGTGCCAGTAGTATATCGGCAACAGGGGGGTCGAACACTGAAGCTTTCTTT.

This clone has a handful of counts. This chain joins TRBV13 and TRBJ1-1, with D possibly being TRBD1 (6 bases). The germline V gene has CDR1 PRHDT and CDR2 FYEKMQ (reference sequence). The CDR3 is made up of 11 amino acids. The ends were cut back, 6 bases at V and 7 bases at J, with 9 bases in the middle. CDR3 residues: CASSLGGEAFF. The CDR3 DNA reads as TGTGCCAGCAGTCTAGGGGGTGAAGCTTTCTTT.

The rearrangement links TRBV7-2 to TRBJ2-5; TRBD2 matches at 9 bases. Germline V CDR1 and CDR2: SGHTA, FQGNSA. The CDR3 loop spans 18 amino acids. V shed 1 base, J shed 2 bases, and the junction held 11 bases outside the gene matches. Here the CDR3 reads CASSLVASGGPEQETQYF. For the CDR3, the DNA is TGTGCCAGCAGCTTAGTTGCCAGCGGGGGGCCCGAACAAGAGACCCAGTACTTC.